This T cell receptor beta chain was profiled in a study of graft-versus-host responses after intestinal transplantation. This clone was observed once. Its antigen is unidentified. J lost 5 bases, V lost 6 bases, and 12 bases had no gene match. Germline lookup yields CDR1 SQVTM and CDR2 ANQGSEA. The CDR3 sequence is 14 residues long. Study-level findings and limits: GvH clones were identified in recipient marrow, with some first appearing in ileum or blood.

This table comes from immunoSEQ multiplex PCR, and its TCRdb copy is limited to in-frame clones, with some not included. The sample includes 130,000 to 150,000 clones, around 90% of them seen just once. The specimen comprised unstimulated CD4+ T cells sorted from spleen or lymph node cells, sampled before intestinal transplant. This chain connects TRBV29-1 to TRBJ2-7, with 8 bases matching TRBD2. The receptor's source is a human donor who received an intestinal transplant. The CDR3 reads CSVCPSGSRDEQYF. CDR3 bases: TGCAGCGTGTGTCCCAGCGGGAGCCGGGACGAGCAGTACTTC.